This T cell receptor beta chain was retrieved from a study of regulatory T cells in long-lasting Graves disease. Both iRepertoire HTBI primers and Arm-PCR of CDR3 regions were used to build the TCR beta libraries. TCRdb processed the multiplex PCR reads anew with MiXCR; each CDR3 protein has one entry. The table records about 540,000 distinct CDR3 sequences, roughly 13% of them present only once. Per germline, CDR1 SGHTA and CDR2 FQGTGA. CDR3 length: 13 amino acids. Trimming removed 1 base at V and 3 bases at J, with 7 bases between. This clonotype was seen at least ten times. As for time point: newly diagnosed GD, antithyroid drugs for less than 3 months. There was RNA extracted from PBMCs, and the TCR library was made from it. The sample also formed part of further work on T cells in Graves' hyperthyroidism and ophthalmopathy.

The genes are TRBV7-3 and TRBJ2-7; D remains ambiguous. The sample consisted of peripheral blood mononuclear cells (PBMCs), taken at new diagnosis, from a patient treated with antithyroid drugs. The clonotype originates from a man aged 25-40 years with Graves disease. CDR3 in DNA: TGTGCCAGCAGCTTAAACCCCCTCTACGAGCAGTACTTC. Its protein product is CASSLNPLYEQYF.